This TCR beta chain was recorded in a study of technical replicates of blood from several donors. Sequencing used immunoSEQ multiplex PCR; TCRdb keeps in-frame clones, though not all of them. The sample lists about 72,000 clones; roughly 96% were seen once. Trimming took off 3 bases at V and 4 bases at J, with 22 bases between the two ends. The CDR3 consists of 17 residues. What was sequenced was T cells isolated from PBMCs. The chain links TRBV23-1 to TRBJ2-7; D possibly corresponds to TRBD2 (6 bases). TRBV23-1 qualifies as an ORF whose function is uncertain. This receptor was identified in a human donor in good health. CDR3 bases: TGCGCCAGCAGTCAGGCGACCCGGAGGGAGGATCCGTACGAGCAGTACTTC. Encoded protein: CASSQATRREDPYEQYF.